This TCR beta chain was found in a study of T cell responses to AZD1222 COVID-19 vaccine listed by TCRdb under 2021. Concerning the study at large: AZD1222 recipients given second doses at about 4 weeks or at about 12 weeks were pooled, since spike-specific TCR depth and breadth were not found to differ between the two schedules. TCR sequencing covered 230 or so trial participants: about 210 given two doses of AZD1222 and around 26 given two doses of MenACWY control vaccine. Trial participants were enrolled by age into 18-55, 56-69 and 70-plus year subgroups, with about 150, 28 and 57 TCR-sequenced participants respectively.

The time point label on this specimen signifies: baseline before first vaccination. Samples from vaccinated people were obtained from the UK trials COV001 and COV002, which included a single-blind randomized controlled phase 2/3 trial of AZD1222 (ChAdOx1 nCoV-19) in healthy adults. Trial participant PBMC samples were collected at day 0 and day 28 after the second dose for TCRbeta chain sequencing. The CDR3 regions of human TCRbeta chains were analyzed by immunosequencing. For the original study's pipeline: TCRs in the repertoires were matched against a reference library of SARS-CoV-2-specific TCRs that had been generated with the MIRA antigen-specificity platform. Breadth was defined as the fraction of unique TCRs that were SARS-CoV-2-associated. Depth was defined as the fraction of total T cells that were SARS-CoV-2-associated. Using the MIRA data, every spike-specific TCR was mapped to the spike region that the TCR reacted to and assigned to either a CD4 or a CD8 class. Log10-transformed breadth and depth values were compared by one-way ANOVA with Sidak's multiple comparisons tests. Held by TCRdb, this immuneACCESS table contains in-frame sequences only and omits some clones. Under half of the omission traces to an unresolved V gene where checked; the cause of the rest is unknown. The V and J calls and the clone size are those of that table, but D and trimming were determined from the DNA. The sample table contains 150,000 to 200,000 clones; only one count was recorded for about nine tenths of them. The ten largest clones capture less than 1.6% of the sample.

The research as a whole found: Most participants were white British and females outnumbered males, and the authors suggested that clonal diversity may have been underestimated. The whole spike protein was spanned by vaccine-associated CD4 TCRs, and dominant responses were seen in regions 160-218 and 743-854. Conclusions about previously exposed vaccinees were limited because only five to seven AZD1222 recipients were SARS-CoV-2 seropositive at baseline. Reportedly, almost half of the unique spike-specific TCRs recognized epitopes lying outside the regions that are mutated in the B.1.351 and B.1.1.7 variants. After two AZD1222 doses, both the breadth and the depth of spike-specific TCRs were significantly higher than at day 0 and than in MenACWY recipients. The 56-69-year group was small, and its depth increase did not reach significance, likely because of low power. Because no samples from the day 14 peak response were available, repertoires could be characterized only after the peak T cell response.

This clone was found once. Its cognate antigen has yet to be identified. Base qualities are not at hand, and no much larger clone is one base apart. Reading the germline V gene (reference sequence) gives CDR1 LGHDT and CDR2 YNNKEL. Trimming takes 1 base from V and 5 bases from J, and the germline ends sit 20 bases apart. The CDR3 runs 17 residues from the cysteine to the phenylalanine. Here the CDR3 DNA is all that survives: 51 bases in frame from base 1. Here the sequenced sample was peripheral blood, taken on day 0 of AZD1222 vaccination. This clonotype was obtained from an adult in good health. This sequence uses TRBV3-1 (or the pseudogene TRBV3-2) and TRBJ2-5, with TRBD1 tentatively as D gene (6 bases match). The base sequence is TGTGCCAGCAGCCAAGCCCTCGAGGTGGGGGCAAGTGAGACCCAGTACTTC. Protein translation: CASSQALEVGASETQYF.